A selection of T cell receptor beta chains follows, all from one sample in a study of T cells in Graves' hyperthyroidism and ophthalmopathy. One entry per CDR3 protein, called by TCRdb with MiXCR from the multiplex PCR reads. The sample has fewer than 650,000 distinct CDR3 sequences, around 14% seen once. Material: blood. These TCRs come from a woman aged 30 to 39 with Graves' hyperthyroidism that later progressed to Graves' ophthalmopathy. CDR3s include the opening cysteine and the closing phenylalanine or tryptophan. Fields, in order: CDR3 DNA, CDR3 protein, J gene, D gene, clone size, V gene. A D gene is named only where the DNA matches it firmly. Where a row states a size, it is once, few, many or the class of an expanded clone; other rows omit it.

CDR3 DNA: TGTGCCAGCAGCGTAGACACAGGGGTAAGAGCGATTCCAGCGACCCAGTACTTC
CDR3 protein: CASSVDTGVRAIPATQYF
J gene: TRBJ2-5
D gene: TRBD1
clone size: many
V gene: TRBV9

CDR3 DNA: TGTGCCAGCAGGAAAGCAGGGGGCCGAACTAATGAAAAACTGTTTTTT
CDR3 protein: CASRKAGGRTNEKLFF
J gene: TRBJ1-4
D gene: TRBD1
clone size: -
V gene: TRBV6-2/TRBV6-3

CDR3 DNA: TGTGCCAGCAGCTTTTTACCAGGGAAGAACACTGAAGCTTTCTTT
CDR3 protein: CASSFLPGKNTEAFF
J gene: TRBJ1-1
D gene: -
clone size: few
V gene: TRBV7-3

CDR3 DNA: TGTGCCAGCGCTCAACAGGGATCCGACGGCTACACCTTC
CDR3 protein: CASAQQGSDGYTF
J gene: TRBJ1-2
D gene: -
clone size: many
V gene: TRBV28

CDR3 DNA: TGTGCCTGGAGCGAAGGGGTAAAGAACACTGAAGCTTTCTTT
CDR3 protein: CAWSEGVKNTEAFF
J gene: TRBJ1-1
D gene: -
clone size: many
V gene: TRBV30

CDR3 DNA: TGTGCCAGCAGCCCAACCGGGCGGGAGGACCAAGAGACCCAGTACTTC
CDR3 protein: CASSPTGREDQETQYF
J gene: TRBJ2-5
D gene: TRBD2
clone size: many
V gene: TRBV11-2

CDR3 DNA: TGTGCCAGCAGTTTATCCGGAGGGGGGCTCGGCACTGAAGCTTTCTTT
CDR3 protein: CASSLSGGGLGTEAFF
J gene: TRBJ1-1
D gene: -
clone size: many
V gene: TRBV28

CDR3 DNA: TGCAGCGTTGAAGATAATAATGAAAAACTGTTTTTT
CDR3 protein: CSVEDNNEKLFF
J gene: TRBJ1-4
D gene: -
clone size: many
V gene: TRBV29-1

CDR3 DNA: TGTGCCAGTATAGGGTGGTTTAATCAGCCCCAGCATTTT
CDR3 protein: CASIGWFNQPQHF
J gene: TRBJ1-5
D gene: -
clone size: -
V gene: TRBV19

CDR3 DNA: TGTGCCGAAGGACAGGGGGCGCAGTCCGAGCAGTACTTC
CDR3 protein: CAEGQGAQSEQYF
J gene: TRBJ2-7
D gene: TRBD1
clone size: many
V gene: TRBV11-2

CDR3 DNA: TGTGCCAGCAGCCCACAGGACCAGAACACTGAAGCTTTCTTT
CDR3 protein: CASSPQDQNTEAFF
J gene: TRBJ1-1
D gene: -
clone size: few
V gene: TRBV5-4

CDR3 DNA: TGTGCCAGTACCCTCCGATCCGACGGTTTCGGACAGCCCCAGCATTTT
CDR3 protein: CASTLRSDGFGQPQHF
J gene: TRBJ1-5
D gene: -
clone size: -
V gene: TRBV19

CDR3 DNA: TGTGCCAGCAGCTTAGGACTAGCGGGAGAACGCGAGCAGTTCTTC
CDR3 protein: CASSLGLAGEREQFF
J gene: TRBJ2-1
D gene: TRBD2
clone size: -
V gene: TRBV7-9

CDR3 DNA: TGTGCTTGGGCTAGCGGTTACCTCTACGAGCAGTACTTC
CDR3 protein: CAWASGYLYEQYF
J gene: TRBJ2-7
D gene: TRBD2
clone size: many
V gene: TRBV30

CDR3 DNA: TGTGCCAGCAGTTTATGGGGACTAGCGTTTAATGAGCAGTTCTTC
CDR3 protein: CASSLWGLAFNEQFF
J gene: TRBJ2-1
D gene: TRBD2
clone size: many
V gene: TRBV28

CDR3 DNA: TGTGCCAGCAGTTTCAAGGGGCTGTCCTACGAGCAGTACTTC
CDR3 protein: CASSFKGLSYEQYF
J gene: TRBJ2-7
D gene: -
clone size: many
V gene: TRBV28

CDR3 DNA: TGTGCCAGTAACCTGGACAGGGATCAGCCCCAGCATTTT
CDR3 protein: CASNLDRDQPQHF
J gene: TRBJ1-5
D gene: TRBD1
clone size: many
V gene: TRBV19

CDR3 DNA: TGCAGTGCTAGAGGACAGGGGGCCCATCTAACGCAAGCTTTCTTT
CDR3 protein: CSARGQGAHLTQAFF
J gene: TRBJ1-1
D gene: TRBD1
clone size: few
V gene: TRBV20-1

CDR3 DNA: TGTGCCAGCAGTGAGACACCCCAGGAAGAGACCCAGTACTTC
CDR3 protein: CASSETPQEETQYF
J gene: TRBJ2-5
D gene: -
clone size: once
V gene: TRBV2

CDR3 DNA: TGCAGCGTTGATCCAAAGGGCATTTTCTATGGCTACACCTTC
CDR3 protein: CSVDPKGIFYGYTF
J gene: TRBJ1-2
D gene: -
clone size: many
V gene: TRBV29-1

CDR3 DNA: TGTGCCAGCACCCCCAGGCGGGAACCTAACACAGATACGCAGTATTTT
CDR3 protein: CASTPRREPNTDTQYF
J gene: TRBJ2-3
D gene: -
clone size: -
V gene: TRBV7-2

CDR3 DNA: TGTGCCAGTAGCCCCAGGGGGGAGTTTGGAGATACGCAGTATTTT
CDR3 protein: CASSPRGEFGDTQYF
J gene: TRBJ2-3
D gene: -
clone size: many
V gene: TRBV19

CDR3 DNA: TGTGCCATCAGTCCCGACAGGGCGGGCAATCAGCCCCAGCATTTT
CDR3 protein: CAISPDRAGNQPQHF
J gene: TRBJ1-5
D gene: TRBD1
clone size: many
V gene: TRBV10-3

CDR3 DNA: TGTGCCAGCAGTACCCGTCCGGGACACAAGGGTTGGGAAAAACTGTTTTTT
CDR3 protein: CASSTRPGHKGWEKLFF
J gene: TRBJ1-4
D gene: -
clone size: many
V gene: TRBV12-3/TRBV12-4

CDR3 DNA: TGTGCCAGCAGCCAAGTCGACAGCTTTATGGATACGCAGTATTTT
CDR3 protein: CASSQVDSFMDTQYF
J gene: TRBJ2-3
D gene: -
clone size: many
V gene: TRBV3-1

CDR3 DNA: TGCGCCAGCAGCGCAAGTCGGGCCCGAGATACGCAGTATTTT
CDR3 protein: CASSASRARDTQYF
J gene: TRBJ2-3
D gene: -
clone size: few
V gene: TRBV5-1

CDR3 DNA: TGCGCCAGCAGCTGGGGGGGTTTGGAGAACACTGAAGCTTTCTTT
CDR3 protein: CASSWGGLENTEAFF
J gene: TRBJ1-1
D gene: -
clone size: -
V gene: TRBV5-1

CDR3 DNA: TGCGCCAGCAGCCGTTCCGGGACAGGGTTAGAGACCCAGTACTTC
CDR3 protein: CASSRSGTGLETQYF
J gene: TRBJ2-5
D gene: TRBD1
clone size: few
V gene: TRBV4-1

CDR3 DNA: TGTGCCAGCAGCCTCCCCAAGGAGAACACTGAAGCTTTCTTT
CDR3 protein: CASSLPKENTEAFF
J gene: TRBJ1-1
D gene: -
clone size: many
V gene: TRBV28

CDR3 DNA: TGTGCCTGGAGTATCCCGGGGGTTAAGGCTAATGAAAAACTGTTTTTT
CDR3 protein: CAWSIPGVKANEKLFF
J gene: TRBJ1-4
D gene: -
clone size: many
V gene: TRBV30

CDR3 DNA: TGCAGTGCTAGAGACGACAGGGACATTGGCTACACCTTC
CDR3 protein: CSARDDRDIGYTF
J gene: TRBJ1-2
D gene: TRBD1
clone size: many
V gene: TRBV20-1

CDR3 DNA: TGCAGTGCGGAAGAAAGCACAGATACGCAGTATTTT
CDR3 protein: CSAEESTDTQYF
J gene: TRBJ2-3
D gene: -
clone size: many
V gene: TRBV20-1